Listed below are T cell receptor beta chains from one sample, sequenced in a study of CD8 T cells in ankylosing spondylitis. Each CDR3 protein is one row after TCRdb ran MiXCR on the 5' RACE reads. The sample shows 200,000 to 250,000 distinct CDR3 sequences, 32% of them seen only once. Sequences were obtained from blood, either unsorted or a sorted T cell fraction (not recorded which). The receptors were gathered from a male donor with ankylosing spondylitis or in good health (not recorded which). CDR3s leave out the opening cysteine and the closing phenylalanine or tryptophan.

v_gene,j_gene,CDR3aa
TRBV7-9,TRBJ2-1,ASSLAGGVIYPV
TRBV7-2,TRBJ2-7,ASSIGATYEQY
TRBV7-6,TRBJ2-7,ASSLEGPGQPYEQY
TRBV6-1,TRBJ2-1,ASRPGGGINEQF
TRBV20-1,TRBJ1-1,SAPAVSTEAF
TRBV6-1,TRBJ2-1,ASSPGTSGYNEQF
TRBV12-3/TRBV12-4,TRBJ2-1,ASSFSWTLGDEQF
TRBV9,TRBJ2-1,ASSVDVAGEQF
TRBV12-3/TRBV12-4,TRBJ1-5,ASRSGHLKNQPQH
TRBV6-1,TRBJ2-3,ASRRGQGADTQY
TRBV5-8,TRBJ2-1,ASSRRTTPNEQF
TRBV5-6,TRBJ2-7,ASSLGQGLGYEQY
TRBV6-1,TRBJ1-5,ASRRGAGQPQH
TRBV20-1,TRBJ2-1,SASPRPGVFNEQF
TRBV10-3,TRBJ2-2,AISATGLNGELF
TRBV12-3/TRBV12-4,TRBJ1-5,ASSSRQGAQPQH
TRBV28,TRBJ2-1,ASSWEIGQSSYNEQF
TRBV20-1,TRBJ2-7,SATLGHLNYEQY
TRBV28,TRBJ1-6,ASSFDSPLH
TRBV29-1,TRBJ2-7,SVEGQGSDYEQY
TRBV7-9,TRBJ2-5,ASGKRETQY
TRBV6-1,TRBJ2-3,ASSRRTQGAYTDTQY
TRBV20-1,TRBJ1-1,SARMSGGWDTEAF
TRBV29-1,TRBJ2-5,SVRTSGETQY
TRBV20-1,TRBJ1-3,SAASGTGAMGSGNTIY
TRBV10-3,TRBJ2-1,AITRTSGASGNEQF
TRBV18,TRBJ2-6,ASSPDKSANVLT
TRBV11-3,TRBJ2-1,ASSSYGQGAYNEQF
TRBV7-9,TRBJ1-4,ASSFWGPNEKLF
TRBV7-2,TRBJ2-7,ATGQDNIYEQY
TRBV12-3/TRBV12-4,TRBJ2-5,ASSPGTSGGGQY